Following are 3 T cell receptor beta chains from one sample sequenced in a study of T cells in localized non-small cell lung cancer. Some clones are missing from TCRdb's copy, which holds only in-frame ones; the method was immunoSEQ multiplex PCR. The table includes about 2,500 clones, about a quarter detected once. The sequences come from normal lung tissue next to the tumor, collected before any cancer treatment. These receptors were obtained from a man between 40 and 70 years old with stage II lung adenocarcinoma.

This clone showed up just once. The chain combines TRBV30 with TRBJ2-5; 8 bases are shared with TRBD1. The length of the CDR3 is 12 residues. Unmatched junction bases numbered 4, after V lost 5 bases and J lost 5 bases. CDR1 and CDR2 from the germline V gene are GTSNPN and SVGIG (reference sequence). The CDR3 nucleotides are TGTGCCTGGGACAGGGGTGGGGAGACCCAGTACTTC. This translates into CAWDRGGETQYF.

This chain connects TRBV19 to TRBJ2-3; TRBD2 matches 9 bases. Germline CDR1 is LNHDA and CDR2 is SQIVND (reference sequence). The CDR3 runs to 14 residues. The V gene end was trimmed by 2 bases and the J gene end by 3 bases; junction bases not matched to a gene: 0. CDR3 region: CASSILAGTDTQYF. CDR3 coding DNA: TGTGCCAGTAGTATACTAGCGGGGACAGATACGCAGTATTTT.

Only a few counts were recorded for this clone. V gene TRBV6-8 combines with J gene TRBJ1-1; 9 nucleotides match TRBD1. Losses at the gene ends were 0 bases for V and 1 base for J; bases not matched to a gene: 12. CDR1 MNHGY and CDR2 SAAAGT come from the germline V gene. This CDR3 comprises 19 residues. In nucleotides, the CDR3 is TGTGCCAGCAGTTACTCCGACATTTACTCGGACAGGGGGAACACTGAAGCTTTCTTT. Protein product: CASSYSDIYSDRGNTEAFF.